One and the same sample provided the 11 T cell receptor beta chains below, sequenced in a study of blood T cell repertoires in COVID-19. Produced via immunoSEQ multiplex PCR; TCRdb's table is partial and in-frame only. This table has hundreds of thousands of clones, about 90% appearing once. The sequenced material came from peripheral blood. These receptors all stem from a young woman with COVID-19, enrolled during active disease.

The chain carries TRBV9 and TRBJ1-3, with a weak D call TRBD1 (5 bases). Trimming took off 3 bases at V and 1 base at J, with 11 bases between the two ends. The CDR3 has 15 residues. The germline CDR1 and CDR2 sequences are SGDLS and YYNGEE. The CDR3 bases are TGTGCCAGCAGCGGGGGCCGGATTTCTGGAAACACCATATATTTT. Its protein product is CASSGGRISGNTIYF.

This chain connects TRBV5-4 to TRBJ1-6, with 9 bases lining up with TRBD1. Trimming cost V 3 bases and J 8 bases; bases outside gene matches: 12. Germline-derived CDR1 and CDR2 are SGHNT and YYREEE (reference sequence). The CDR3 contains 17 residues. Here the CDR3 reads CASSSRLQGARDSPLHF. The CDR3 coding sequence is TGTGCCAGCAGCTCGCGACTACAGGGGGCTAGGGATTCACCCCTCCACTTT.

The chain has TRBV9 and TRBJ2-1; TRBD2 matches 9 bases. Germline loops: CDR1 SGDLS, CDR2 YYNGEE. Trimming removed 2 bases from V and 10 bases from J; junction bases left unmatched: 4. This CDR3 is built from 13 residues. CDR3: CASSVNSGGEQFF. CDR3 nucleotides: TGTGCCAGCAGCGTCAATAGCGGGGGAGAGCAGTTCTTC.

The chain employs TRBV4-3 and TRBJ2-7, with D possibly TRBD1 on 6 matching bases. Germline CDR1 is LGHNA and CDR2 is YSLEER. Trimming pared 2 bases from V and 3 bases from J, leaving 11 bases between. This CDR3 has 14 residues. The CDR3: CASSQYQGSYEQYF. DNA of the CDR3: TGCGCCAGCAGCCAATATCAGGGGAGCTACGAGCAGTACTTC.

The V and J genes are TRBV4-2 and TRBJ2-7, with 8 bases matching TRBD1. CDR1 and CDR2 (germline): LGHNA, YNFKEQ. Unmatched junction bases numbered 5, after V lost 2 bases and J lost 2 bases. The CDR3 consists of 15 residues. CDR3 in amino acids: CASSQKPGQAYEQYF. The CDR3 DNA sequence: TGTGCCAGCAGCCAAAAGCCGGGACAGGCCTACGAGCAGTACTTC.

The chain joins TRBV25-1 to TRBJ2-4; 9 bases align to TRBD1. From germline, CDR1 is MGHDK and CDR2 SYGVNS. This CDR3 is built from 16 residues. Trimming cost V 2 bases and J 6 bases; bases outside gene matches: 8. The chain's CDR3 is CASSEGTGPKGNIQYF. The CDR3 nucleotides read TGTGCCAGCAGTGAAGGGACAGGGCCTAAGGGAAACATTCAGTACTTC.

This clone is a singleton in its sample. The chain links TRBV4-3 to TRBJ1-1, with 8 bases identical to TRBD1. The germline gives CDR1 LGHNA, CDR2 YSLEER. V shed 8 bases and J 1 base; nucleotides not matched to a gene: 9. CDR3 length: 15 residues. The CDR3 sequence: CASALDRVSNTEAFF. The DNA for the CDR3 is TGCGCCAGCGCTCTGGACAGGGTTTCGAACACTGAAGCTTTCTTT.

The chain links TRBV11-3 to TRBJ2-7, with D perhaps matching TRBD2 (6 bases). Germline CDR1 SGHNT, CDR2 YENEEA. This CDR3 region has 14 residues. V was pared by 0 bases and J by 5 bases, with 11 bases between. The CDR3 DNA reads as TGTGCCAGCAGCTTAGATCCGGGGGAAGACGAGCAGTACGTC. This translates into CASSLDPGEDEQYV.

In this sample, this clone turned up a few times. The V gene is TRBV2, the J gene TRBJ1-5; D is unclear. CDR3 length: 13 amino acids. V lost 7 bases to trimming and J lost 4 bases, with 11 bases between them. Germline V gene lookup returns CDR1 SNHLY and CDR2 FYNNEI. The CDR3 DNA reads TGTGCCAGCAAGACAAGGGAGAATCAGCCCCAGCATTTT. Translation gives CASKTRENQPQHF.

The V gene is TRBV9, the J gene TRBJ1-2; maybe TRBD1 (5 bases). With 6 bases removed from V and 3 bases from J, the gap between germline ends came to 12 bases. CDR3 length: 13 residues. Germline assignment: CDR1 SGDLS and CDR2 YYNGEE. The CDR3 DNA sequence: TGTGCCAGCACCAGGGAGGGGTACTATGGCTACACCTTC. As protein: CASTREGYYGYTF.

The chain joins TRBV7-2 to TRBJ2-3, with 9 bases fitting TRBD2. Germline assignment: CDR1 SGHTA and CDR2 FQGNSA. CDR3 size: 13 residues. The ends lost 8 bases at V and 1 base at J; junction bases unmatched: 1. The DNA for the CDR3 is TGTGCCAGCGAGCGGGGGGGCACAGATACGCAGTATTTT. This codes for CASERGGTDTQYF.